This T cell receptor beta chain was found in a study of cytomegalovirus exposure and HLA in healthy donors. The assay was immunoSEQ multiplex PCR, and TCRdb's table has in-frame clones only and misses some. The sample includes 200,000 or so clones, around four fifths of them seen just once. Worth noting for this clone: The antigen remains undetermined.

Study findings and constraints: Researchers catalogued roughly 170 TCR beta chains as cytomegalovirus-associated. Testing in vitro showed a few CMV-associated chains specific for CMV antigens. Reports indicated that the classifier achieved high specificity and sensitivity in diagnosing cytomegalovirus status.

Separate from the 666-subject first cohort, the approximately 120-subject validation cohort was the one that the donors belonged to. Germline V gives CDR1 SGHTA, CDR2 FQGNSA. The V gene end was trimmed by 3 bases and the J gene end by 3 bases; junction bases not matched to a gene: 8. This CDR3 is built from 16 residues. The J gene is TRBJ1-5, the V gene TRBV7-2, with TRBD1 matching over 7 bases. The TCR sequence derives from a man aged 18 to 30 in good health and CMV-seropositive. Sequencing was performed on PBMCs. The CDR3 DNA sequence: TGTGCCAGCAGCTTCACACAGGGGCCCTTCAATCAGCCCCAGCATTTT. Its translation: CASSFTQGPFNQPQHF.